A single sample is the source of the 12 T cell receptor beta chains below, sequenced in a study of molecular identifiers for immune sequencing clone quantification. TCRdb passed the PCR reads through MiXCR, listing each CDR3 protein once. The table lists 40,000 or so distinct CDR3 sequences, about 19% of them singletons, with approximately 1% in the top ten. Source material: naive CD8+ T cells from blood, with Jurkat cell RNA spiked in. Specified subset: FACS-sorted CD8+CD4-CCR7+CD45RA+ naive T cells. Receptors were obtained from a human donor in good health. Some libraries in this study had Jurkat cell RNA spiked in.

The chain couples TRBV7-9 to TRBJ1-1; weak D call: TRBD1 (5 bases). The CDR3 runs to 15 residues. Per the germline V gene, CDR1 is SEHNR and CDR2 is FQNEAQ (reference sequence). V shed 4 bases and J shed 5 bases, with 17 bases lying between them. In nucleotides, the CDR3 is TGTGCCAGCAGCTCACCAACAGGCCGGGGGACTGAAGCTTTCTTT. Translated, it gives CASSSPTGRGTEAFF.

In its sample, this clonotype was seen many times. The CDR3 is CASSYSRQGWDTEAFF. DNA for the CDR3: TGTGCCAGCAGTTACTCGAGACAGGGATGGGACACTGAAGCTTTCTTT. The gene calls are TRBV6-5 and TRBJ1-1, with 7 positions matching TRBD1. Germline V gives CDR1 MNHEY, CDR2 SVGAGI. V lost 0 bases to trimming and J lost 3 bases; unmatched junction nucleotides: 7. The CDR3 is 16 residues long.

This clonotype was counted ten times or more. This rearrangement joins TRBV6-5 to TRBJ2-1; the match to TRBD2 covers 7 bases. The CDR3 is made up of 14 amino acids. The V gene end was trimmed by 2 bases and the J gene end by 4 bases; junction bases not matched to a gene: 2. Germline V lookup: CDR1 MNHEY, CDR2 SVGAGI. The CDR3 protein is CASSYSGIYNEQFF. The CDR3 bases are TGTGCCAGCAGTTACAGCGGGATTTACAATGAGCAGTTCTTC.

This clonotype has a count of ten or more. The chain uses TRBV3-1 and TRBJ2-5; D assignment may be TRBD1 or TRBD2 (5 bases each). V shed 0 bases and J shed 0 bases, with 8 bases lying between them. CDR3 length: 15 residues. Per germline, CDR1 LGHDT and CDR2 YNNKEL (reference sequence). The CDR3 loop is CASSQDLGDQETQYF. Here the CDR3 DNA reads TGTGCCAGCAGCCAAGATCTGGGGGACCAAGAGACCCAGTACTTC.

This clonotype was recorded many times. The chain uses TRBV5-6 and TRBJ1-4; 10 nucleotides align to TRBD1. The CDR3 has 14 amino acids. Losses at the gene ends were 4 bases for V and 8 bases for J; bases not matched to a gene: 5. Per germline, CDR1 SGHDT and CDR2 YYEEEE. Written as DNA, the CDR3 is TGTGCCAGCAGCACCGGGACAGGGGCGGAAAAACTGTTTTTT. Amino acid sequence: CASSTGTGAEKLFF.

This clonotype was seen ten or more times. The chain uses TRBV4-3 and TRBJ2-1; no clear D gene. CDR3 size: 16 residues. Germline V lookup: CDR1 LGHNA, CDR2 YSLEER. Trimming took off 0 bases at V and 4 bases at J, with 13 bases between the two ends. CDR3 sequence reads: CASSQDWWQSYNEQFF. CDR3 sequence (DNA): TGCGCCAGCAGCCAAGACTGGTGGCAGTCGTACAATGAGCAGTTCTTC.

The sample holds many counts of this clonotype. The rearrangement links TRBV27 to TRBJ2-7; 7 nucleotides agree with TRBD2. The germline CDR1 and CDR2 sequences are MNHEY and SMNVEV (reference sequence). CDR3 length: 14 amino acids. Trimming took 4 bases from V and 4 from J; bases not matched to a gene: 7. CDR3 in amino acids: CASSSGTTPYEQYF. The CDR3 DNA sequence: TGTGCCAGCAGTTCCGGGACTACTCCATACGAGCAGTACTTC.

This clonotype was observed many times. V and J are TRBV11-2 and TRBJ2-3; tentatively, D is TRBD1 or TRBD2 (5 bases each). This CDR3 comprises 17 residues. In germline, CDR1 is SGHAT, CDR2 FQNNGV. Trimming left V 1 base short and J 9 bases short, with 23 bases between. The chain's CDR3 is CASSLGPLGLASGTQYF. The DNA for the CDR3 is TGTGCCAGCAGCTTAGGCCCCTTGGGGCTAGCAAGCGGCACGCAGTATTTT.

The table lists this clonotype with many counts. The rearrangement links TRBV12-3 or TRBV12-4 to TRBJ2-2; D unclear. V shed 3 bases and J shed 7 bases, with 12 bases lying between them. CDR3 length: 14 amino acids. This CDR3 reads CASSFLGIGGELFF. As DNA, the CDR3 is TGTGCCAGCAGTTTTTTGGGTATCGGCGGGGAGCTGTTTTTT.

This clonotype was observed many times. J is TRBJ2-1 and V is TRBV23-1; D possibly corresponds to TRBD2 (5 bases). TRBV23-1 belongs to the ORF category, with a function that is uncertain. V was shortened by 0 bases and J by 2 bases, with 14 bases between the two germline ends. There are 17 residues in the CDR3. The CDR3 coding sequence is TGCGCCAGCAGTCAATCGCCGGGGAATGGGGCCTACAATGAGCAGTTCTTC. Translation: CASSQSPGNGAYNEQFF.

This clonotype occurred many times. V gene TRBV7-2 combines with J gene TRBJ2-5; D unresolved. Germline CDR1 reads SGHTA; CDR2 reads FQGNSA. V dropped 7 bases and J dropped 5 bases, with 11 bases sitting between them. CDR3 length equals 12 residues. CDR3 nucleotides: TGTGCCAGCACATCCCATCTGGAGACCCAGTACTTC. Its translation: CASTSHLETQYF.

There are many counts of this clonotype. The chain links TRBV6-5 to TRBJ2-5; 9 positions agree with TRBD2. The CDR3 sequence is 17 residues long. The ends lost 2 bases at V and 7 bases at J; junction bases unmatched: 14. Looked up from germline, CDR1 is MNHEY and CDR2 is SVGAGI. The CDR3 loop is CASSYGAGGPIPRTQYF. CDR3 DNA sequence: TGTGCCAGCAGTTACGGGGCGGGAGGGCCTATCCCCAGGACCCAGTACTTC.